Included here is one T cell receptor (beta chain) sequence, with context. This sample was taken from a study of blood T cell repertoires in COVID-19. Study in general: Acute and convalescent COVID-19 samples came from the United States, Italy and Spain.

Original analysis: Amplification from reference gene primers served as the basis for estimated nucleated cell counts. Here immunoSEQ multiplex PCR was the method, and the copy in TCRdb shows in-frame clones only, minus some. The D gene and trimming were derived from the DNA, and the V and J assignments and clone size from that table. The sample yields more than 65,000 clones, more than 65% seen once. The germline V and J ends were trimmed by 2 bases and 5 bases, with 7 bases remaining between them. This CDR3 contains 13 residues. Germline V gives CDR1 KGHSH, CDR2 LQKENI. The receptor was isolated from a woman aged 50 to 65 with acute or convalescent COVID-19. The chain recombines TRBV18 with TRBJ2-1; no clear D gene. Sequenced: peripheral blood. This chain's CDR3 is CASSPYVDNEQFF. CDR3 in DNA: TGTGCCAGCTCACCATACGTAGACAATGAGCAGTTCTTC.